These T cell receptor beta chains were read from a single sample in a study of control samples from healthy donors and cancer patients. The method was immunoSEQ multiplex PCR; TCRdb's version includes in-frame clones alone and lacks a portion of them. The sample carries more than 95,000 clones, around 87% recorded once. Sequenced material: PBMCs. The receptors were sampled from a woman in her forties or fifties with colorectal cancer. Each CDR3 is given with its conserved first and last residue. The D gene is left open where the match is weak.

V gene,J gene,D gene,CDR3 protein
TRBV7-9,TRBJ2-7,NA,CASNGGGHEQYF
TRBV24-1,TRBJ2-3,TRBD1,CATSDLGTGRTDTQYF
TRBV6-5,TRBJ2-7,NA,CASFERPGQAYEQYF
TRBV3-1/TRBV3-2,TRBJ1-5,NA,CASSQAGRGDQPQHF
TRBV5-1,TRBJ1-2,TRBD1,CASSPNVGQAGGYTF
TRBV6-5,TRBJ2-2,TRBD1,CASRGTGGHTGELFF
TRBV2,TRBJ2-1,NA,CASIKIESEQFF
TRBV5-4,TRBJ2-3,NA,CASSFASTDTQYF
TRBV19,TRBJ1-2,NA,CASRFQGDPDYGYTF
TRBV19,TRBJ1-1,NA,CASSWGGDTEAFF
TRBV5-1,TRBJ2-5,NA,CASNLGGGSKTQYF
TRBV5-1,TRBJ1-1,TRBD1,CASSSRTGMGTEAFF
TRBV7-8,TRBJ1-2,TRBD1,CASSFPGQGLRGYTF
TRBV3-1/TRBV3-2,TRBJ2-7,TRBD2,CASSQDVLAGGRTYEQYF
TRBV15,TRBJ2-5,NA,CATGEILGAQETQYF
TRBV30,TRBJ2-4,TRBD2,CAWGGVIPSRMKNIQYF
TRBV6-1,TRBJ2-1,NA,CASSEIERGERQFF
TRBV27,TRBJ2-1,NA,CASSYGLHRTREQFF
TRBV19,TRBJ2-5,NA,CASRKSPRQGFEETQYF
TRBV10-3,TRBJ1-2,NA,CAISNRYNYGYTF
TRBV19,TRBJ1-4,NA,CASSIRNEKLFF
TRBV28,TRBJ1-5,TRBD1,CASSYRGEGNQPQHF
TRBV10-3,TRBJ2-5,NA,CAISERETQYF
TRBV5-1,TRBJ2-1,NA,CASSSRTASYNEQFF
TRBV5-1,TRBJ1-1,NA,CASSLTGNTEAFF
TRBV15,TRBJ2-1,NA,CATSRNPMGGHYNEQFF
TRBV27,TRBJ2-7,TRBD1,CASKSGQGSYEQYF
TRBV28,TRBJ1-4,NA,CASKSKEEKLFF
TRBV6-6,TRBJ1-4,NA,CASSNQGGREKLFF
TRBV2,TRBJ2-5,NA,CASSGRGRSQETQYF
TRBV18,TRBJ2-5,TRBD2,CASSPPGLAKETQYF
TRBV18,TRBJ2-2,NA,CASSPQGTGELFF